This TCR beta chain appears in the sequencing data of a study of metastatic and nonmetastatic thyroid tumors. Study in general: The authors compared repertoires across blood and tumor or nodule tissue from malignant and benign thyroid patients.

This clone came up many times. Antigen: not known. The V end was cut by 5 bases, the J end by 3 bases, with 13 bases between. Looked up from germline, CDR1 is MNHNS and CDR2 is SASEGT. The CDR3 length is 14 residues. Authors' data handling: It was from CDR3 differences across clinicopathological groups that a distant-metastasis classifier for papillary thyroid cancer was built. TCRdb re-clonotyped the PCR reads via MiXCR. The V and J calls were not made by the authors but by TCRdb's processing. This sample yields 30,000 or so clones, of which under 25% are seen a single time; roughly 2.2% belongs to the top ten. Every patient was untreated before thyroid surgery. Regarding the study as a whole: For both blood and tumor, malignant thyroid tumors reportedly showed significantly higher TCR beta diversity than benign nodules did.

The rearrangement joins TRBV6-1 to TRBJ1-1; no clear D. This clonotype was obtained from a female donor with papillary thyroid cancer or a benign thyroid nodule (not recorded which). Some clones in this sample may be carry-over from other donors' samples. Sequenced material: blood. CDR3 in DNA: TGTGCCAGCAGTCAACCCGGGCGTTACACTGAAGCTTTCTTT. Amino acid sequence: CASSQPGRYTEAFF.